The 18 T cell receptor beta chains given below trace back to one sample, sequenced in a study of T-cell reconstitution after alpha-beta-depleted transplantation in children. It was with unique molecular identifiers that the TCRbeta library was prepared. TCRdb used MiXCR to reprocess the PCR reads, holding one entry per CDR3 protein. The data hold 600,000 to 800,000 distinct CDR3 sequences, with around 12% observed a single time. The material sequenced was PBMCs, taken before TCRalphabeta/CD19-depleted stem cell transplant. These receptors came from a girl aged 2 to 9 with congenital amegakaryocytic thrombocytopenia, due to receive a stem cell transplant.

This clonotype showed up many times. The V gene is TRBV20-1, the J gene TRBJ1-4; D is undetermined. CDR3 length equals 14 residues. The germline gives CDR1 DFQATT, CDR2 SNEGSKA (reference sequence). V gave up 1 base and J gave up 5 bases, with 11 bases separating them. The CDR3 nucleotides are TGCAGTGCTAGAGGGGGTTACGGAAATGAAAAACTGTTTTTT. This sequence encodes CSARGGYGNEKLFF.

The gene calls are TRBV7-2 and TRBJ1-1; D gene unclear. There are 12 residues in the CDR3. The germline V gene encodes CDR1 SGHTA and CDR2 FQGNSA. Trimming left V 1 base short and J 3 bases short, with 3 bases between. For the CDR3, the DNA is TGTGCCAGCAGCTTAGACCACACTGAAGCTTTCTTT. Translated, it gives CASSLDHTEAFF.

This clonotype was seen repeatedly, ten times or more. The V and J genes are TRBV24-1 and TRBJ2-1; 9 nucleotides line up with TRBD1. The CDR3 is made up of 15 amino acids. V shed 4 bases and J 8 bases; nucleotides not matched to a gene: 8. CDR1 KGHDR and CDR2 SFDVKD come from the germline V gene. The CDR3 bases are TGTGCCACCAGTGACCCGGGACAGGGAGACCATGAGCAGTTCTTC. Translating it yields CATSDPGQGDHEQFF.

The chain uses TRBV27 and TRBJ2-2; 14 bases fit TRBD2. CDR3 length equals 18 residues. The V gene end was trimmed by 7 bases and the J gene end by 6 bases; junction bases not matched to a gene: 13. The V gene's germline CDR1 is MNHEY and CDR2 SMNVEV (reference sequence). The CDR3 sequence: CASTWGLAGVGSPGELFF. The CDR3 DNA sequence: TGTGCCAGCACTTGGGGACTAGCGGGAGTTGGTAGCCCCGGGGAGCTGTTTTTT.

This clonotype was seen many times. The V call is TRBV12-3 or TRBV12-4, the J call TRBJ2-2; the match to TRBD2 covers 7 bases. The CDR3 is made up of 17 amino acids. V dropped 1 base and J dropped 0; count of bases not matched to a gene: 5. CDR3 residues: CASSLVGLAANTGELFF. The CDR3 nucleotides read TGTGCCAGCAGTTTAGTCGGTCTAGCGGCGAACACCGGGGAGCTGTTTTTT.

This clonotype showed up just a few times. V gene TRBV15 combines with J gene TRBJ1-4, with TRBD1 as a possible D gene (6 bases). Germline CDR1 and CDR2: LNHNV and YYDKDF (reference sequence). Trimming removed 2 bases from V and 6 bases from J, with 13 bases in between. This CDR3 contains 15 residues. In DNA, the CDR3 is TGTGCCACCAGCAGACACCGGGAGGGGGATGAAAAACTGTTTTTT. Amino acid sequence: CATSRHREGDEKLFF.

The chain recombines TRBV4-2 with TRBJ2-1, with 7 bases identical to TRBD2. This CDR3 contains 17 residues. The junction had 9 bases not matched to a gene; V was cut back by 1 base and J by 3 bases. The germline gives CDR1 LGHNA, CDR2 YNFKEQ. Here the CDR3 DNA reads TGTGCCAGCAGCCAAGTTCGAGCGGGATGGGACTACAATGAGCAGTTCTTC. Translating gives CASSQVRAGWDYNEQFF.

This clonotype was recorded a few times. The V and J genes are TRBV11-2 and TRBJ2-1, with 11 bases aligning to TRBD2. The CDR3 has 19 amino acids. Germline CDR1 SGHAT, CDR2 FQNNGV. J was trimmed by 4 bases and V by 5 bases; bases with no gene match: 16. As DNA, the CDR3 is TGTGCCAGCAGCCGCCTTATAGCGGGAGGGCCTGAGGCTTACAATGAGCAGTTCTTC. Its translation: CASSRLIAGGPEAYNEQFF.

The sample holds a few counts of this clonotype. The chain couples TRBV7-3 to TRBJ2-1; 7 positions agree with TRBD2. The V and J ends lost 4 bases and 6 bases, in that order; junction bases with no gene match: 6. CDR1 is SGHTA and CDR2 is FQGTGA in the germline V gene. This CDR3 spans 14 amino acids. Written as DNA, the CDR3 is TGTGCCAGCAGCTCGGGCGGCGGGGGCAATGAGCAGTTCTTC. Its translation: CASSSGGGGNEQFF.

This clonotype showed up many times. The chain employs TRBV7-9 and TRBJ2-2, with 7 positions matching TRBD1. V shed 3 bases and J 6 bases; nucleotides not matched to a gene: 7. Germline V gives CDR1 SEHNR, CDR2 FQNEAQ (reference sequence). CDR3 size: 15 residues. CDR3 sequence (DNA): TGTGCCAGCAGCTTTACCTACACAGGGGCCGGGGAGCTGTTTTTT. Encoded protein: CASSFTYTGAGELFF.

This clonotype was observed many times. The chain joins TRBV12-3 or TRBV12-4 to TRBJ2-5; no definite D call. The CDR3 is made up of 13 amino acids. V lost 7 bases and J 1 base, leaving 10 bases between the germline ends. Written as DNA, the CDR3 is TGTGCCAGCACGGACGGATCCCAAGAGACCCAGTACTTC. Encoded protein: CASTDGSQETQYF.

This clonotype was seen only a few times. V is TRBV7-3 and J is TRBJ2-7; tentatively, D is TRBD1 (6 bases). Deletions cut 2 bases from V and 4 bases from J, with 12 bases between. This CDR3 comprises 14 residues. In germline, CDR1 is SGHTA, CDR2 FQGTGA. This CDR3 reads CASSLQQGLYEQYF. CDR3 nucleotides: TGTGCCAGCAGCTTACAACAGGGTCTTTACGAGCAGTACTTC.

The chain recombines TRBV25-1 with TRBJ2-6; D gene uncertain. Germline V gives CDR1 MGHDK, CDR2 SYGVNS. This CDR3 spans 16 amino acids. Between the trimmed V and J ends, which lost 1 base and 3 bases, there was a span of 10 bases. CDR3 DNA: TGTGCCAGCAGTGAATTGGGTGCTTATGGGGCCAACGTCCTGACTTTC. This sequence encodes CASSELGAYGANVLTF.

The J gene is TRBJ2-1, the V gene TRBV7-8; maybe TRBD2 (5 bases). This CDR3 has 14 residues. From germline, CDR1 is SGHVS and CDR2 FQNEAQ. Trimming took 2 bases from V and 7 from J, leaving 12 bases between them. CDR3 protein: CASSLSEGPNEQFF. In DNA, the CDR3 is TGTGCCAGCAGCTTATCCGAGGGCCCGAATGAGCAGTTCTTC.

This clonotype was detected ten times or more. The rearrangement links TRBV5-1 to TRBJ2-1, with 7 bases aligning to TRBD1. Trimming removed 2 bases from V and 7 bases from J; junction bases left unmatched: 9. Germline CDR1 and CDR2: SGHRS and YFSETQ. The CDR3 contains 15 residues. CDR3 residues: CASSFRAGGKNEQFF. Written as DNA, the CDR3 is TGCGCCAGCAGCTTTCGGGCAGGGGGTAAAAATGAGCAGTTCTTC.

The chain links TRBV19 to TRBJ2-1, with D possibly matching TRBD1 (5 bases). CDR1 and CDR2 (germline): LNHDA, SQIVND (reference sequence). V lost 8 bases and J 0 bases, leaving 8 bases between the germline ends. The CDR3 is made up of 13 amino acids. Here the CDR3 reads CASGASSYNEQFF. The DNA for the CDR3 is TGTGCCAGTGGGGCGAGCTCCTACAATGAGCAGTTCTTC. Combining the CDR3 with reference TRBV19 and TRBJ2-1 gives the whole variable domain DGGITQSPKYLFRKEGQNVTLSCEQNLNHDAMYWYRQDPGQGLRLIYYSQIVNDFQKGDIAEGYSVSREKKESFPLTVTSAQKNPTAFYLCASGASSYNEQFFGPGTRLTVL.

In this sample, this clonotype turned up many times. This sequence joins TRBV5-1 and TRBJ1-1, with D unclear. Germline V CDR1 and CDR2: SGHRS, YFSETQ. Trimming stripped 4 bases from V and 2 bases from J, with 15 bases between. The length of the CDR3 is 15 residues. The CDR3 DNA follows: TGCGCCAGCAGCCCCGGTGGTTTCGTAAACACTGAAGCTTTCTTT. Its translation: CASSPGGFVNTEAFF.

The chain couples TRBV12-3 or TRBV12-4 to TRBJ2-7; 9 bases line up with TRBD1. This CDR3 has 13 amino acids. The J segment lost 6 bases and the V segment lost 2 bases, leaving 2 bases of the junction unmatched. CDR3: CASSLRGQGEQYF. CDR3 sequence (DNA): TGTGCCAGCAGTTTAAGGGGACAGGGCGAGCAGTACTTC.